A selection of T cell receptor beta chains follows, all from one sample in a study of cytomegalovirus exposure and HLA in healthy donors. Only in-frame clones appear in the TCRdb table, and some are missing; sequencing was by immunoSEQ multiplex PCR. The table includes 110,000 to 150,000 clones, around 93% detected once. Specimen: PBMCs. These receptors were collected from a man between 18 and 35 years old in good health and CMV-seropositive. Each CDR3 is given with its conserved first and last residue. A D gene is named only where the DNA matches it firmly.

v_call	j_call	d_call	cdr3_aa	cdr3_nt
TRBV28	TRBJ2-7	TRBD1	CASSLLGTGRAYEQYF	TGTGCCAGCAGTTTATTAGGGACAGGGAGAGCCTACGAGCAGTACTTC
TRBV19	TRBJ2-5	TRBD2	CASSIGTPFSGRMETQYF	TGTGCCAGTAGTATAGGGACCCCGTTTAGCGGGAGAATGGAGACCCAGTACTTC
TRBV2	TRBJ2-5	.	CASSERTETQYF	TGTGCCAGCAGCGAGCGGACGGAGACCCAGTACTTC
TRBV27	TRBJ2-2	.	CASSRGVVANTGELFF	TGTGCCAGCAGCCGAGGCGTAGTAGCGAACACCGGGGAGCTGTTTTTT
TRBV5-1	TRBJ1-2	TRBD1	CASSLPQGQDYGYTF	TGCGCCAGCAGCTTACCACAGGGGCAGGACTATGGCTACACCTTC
TRBV4-1	TRBJ2-7	.	CASSQDRGQGIYEQYF	TGCGCCAGCAGCCAAGATAGGGGCCAGGGAATATACGAGCAGTACTTC
TRBV7-9	TRBJ2-2	.	CASSRLNTGELFF	TGTGCCAGCAGTCGACTGAACACCGGGGAGCTGTTTTTT
TRBV5-1	TRBJ1-3	TRBD1	CASSQGTAGNTIYF	TGCGCCAGCAGCCAGGGGACAGCCGGAAACACCATATATTTT
TRBV10-3	TRBJ1-5	TRBD1	CAISEKWGQGSNQPQHF	TGTGCCATCAGTGAGAAATGGGGACAGGGGTCGAATCAGCCCCAGCATTTT
TRBV2	TRBJ2-7	TRBD1	CASSRDRGVPYEQYF	TGTGCCAGCAGTCGGGACAGGGGAGTTCCCTACGAGCAGTACTTC
TRBV5-1	TRBJ2-5	TRBD2	CASSSGTRLETQYF	TGCGCCAGCAGCTCCGGGACTAGATTAGAGACCCAGTACTTC